The clone carrying this T cell receptor (beta chain) was detected only a few times. The antigen remains undetermined. The sample belongs to a study of CD8 T cells in ankylosing spondylitis. Points from the study as a whole: There was a TCR beta motif, made of several highly homologous variants, that appeared characteristic of ankylosing spondylitis blood. Disease-linked clones were CD8+ and relatively rare in peripheral blood.

This CDR3 has 14 amino acids. From germline, CDR1 is DFQATT and CDR2 SNEGSKA (reference sequence). The V end was cut by 3 bases, the J end by 4 bases, with 12 bases between. TCRdb recomputed calls from the 5' RACE reads with MiXCR, one row per CDR3 protein. The sample has around 890,000 distinct CDR3 sequences, about an eighth seen once. The clonotype was recovered from a male donor with ankylosing spondylitis. Sequences were obtained from blood, either unsorted or a sorted T cell fraction (not recorded which). V is TRBV20-1 and J is TRBJ1-4, with D perhaps matching TRBD1 (5 bases). Here the CDR3 DNA reads TGCAGTGCTAGGGGAGGCCAGGGTAATGAAAAACTGTTTTTT. The encoded protein is CSARGGQGNEKLFF.